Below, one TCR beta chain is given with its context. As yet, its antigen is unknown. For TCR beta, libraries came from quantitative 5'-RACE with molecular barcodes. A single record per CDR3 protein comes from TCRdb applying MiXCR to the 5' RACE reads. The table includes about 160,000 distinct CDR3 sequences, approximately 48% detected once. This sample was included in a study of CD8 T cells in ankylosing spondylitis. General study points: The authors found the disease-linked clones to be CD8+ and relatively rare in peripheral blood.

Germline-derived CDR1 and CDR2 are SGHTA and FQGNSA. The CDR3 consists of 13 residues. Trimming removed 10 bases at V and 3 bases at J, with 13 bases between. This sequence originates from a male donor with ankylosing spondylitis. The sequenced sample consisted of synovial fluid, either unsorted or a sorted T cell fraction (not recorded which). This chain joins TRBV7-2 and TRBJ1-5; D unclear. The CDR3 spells CATSRWANQPQHF. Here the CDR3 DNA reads TGTGCCACGTCGAGGTGGGCCAATCAGCCCCAGCATTTT. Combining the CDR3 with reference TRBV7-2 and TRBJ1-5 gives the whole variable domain GAGVSQSPSNKVTEKGKDVELRCDPISGHTALYWYRQSLGQGLEFLIYFQGNSAPDKSGLPSDRFSAERTGGSVSTLTIQRTQQEDSAVYLCATSRWANQPQHFGDGTRLSIL.